The following is a T cell receptor (beta chain) sequence with its context. Per the original methods: Estimated nucleated cell counts came from reference gene primer amplification. Assay: immunoSEQ multiplex PCR; the TCRdb copy retains only in-frame clones and omits some. V and J calls and clone size are copied from that table; D and trimming were computed from the DNA. Of around 120,000 clones detected, about 85% appear once; the ten largest clones hold around 9.9%. This CDR3 contains 15 residues. Trimming pared 2 bases from V and 3 bases from J, leaving 14 bases between. Germline V CDR1 and CDR2: SGHTA, FQGTGA. The record originates from a study of blood T cell repertoires in COVID-19. As for the study in general: The United States, Italy and Spain provided the acute and convalescent COVID-19 samples.

This receptor was identified in a man older than 75 with acute or convalescent COVID-19. V usage is TRBV7-3 and J usage is TRBJ2-7; D might be TRBD1 (6 bases). Sequencing was carried out using peripheral blood. The CDR3 reads CASSLGRGFLYEQYF. DNA for the CDR3: TGTGCCAGCAGCTTAGGCAGGGGATTCCTCTACGAGCAGTACTTC.